This T cell receptor (beta chain) was found in a study of blood T cell repertoires in COVID-19. This CDR3 has 16 residues. V shed 8 bases, J shed 6 bases, and the junction held 8 bases outside the gene matches. Germline assignment: CDR1 MGHDK and CDR2 SYGVNS. Here immunoSEQ multiplex PCR was the method, and the copy in TCRdb shows in-frame clones only, minus some. The table lists approximately 60,000 clones, 82% of them singletons. The genes are TRBV25-1 and TRBJ2-1, with 15 bases fitting TRBD2. This receptor was identified in a woman aged 60 to 75 with acute or convalescent COVID-19. Sequencing was carried out using peripheral blood. Here the CDR3 reads CASGEGLAGGGNEQFF. The CDR3 bases are TGTGCCAGCGGGGAGGGACTAGCGGGGGGCGGCAATGAGCAGTTCTTC.